The T cell receptor beta chain under discussion was sequenced for a study of cytomegalovirus exposure and HLA in healthy donors. Regarding the study as a whole: The records held CMV serostatus as the only immune exposure information. In vitro assays verified that three CMV-associated chains recognized CMV antigens specifically. The HLA-A and HLA-B alleles of most subjects were reportedly predicted accurately from TCR beta sequences. Most observed TCR sequences were rare, whereas some public TCRs were detected in many donors.

A note on this clone: Its antigen is as yet unknown.

PCR was performed using 60 Vbeta and 13 Jbeta primers. TCRdb keeps only in-frame clones here, not all; method: immunoSEQ multiplex PCR. The sample has 50,000 to 70,000 clones; around 79% are singletons. Unmatched junction bases numbered 14, after V lost 6 bases and J lost 4 bases. Germline V gives CDR1 SQVTM, CDR2 ANQGSEA. The CDR3 loop spans 16 amino acids. This chain joins TRBV29-1 and TRBJ2-5; 10 positions match TRBD1. The sequence was obtained from a female donor in good health and CMV-seronegative. Sequenced material: PBMCs. CDR3 bases: TGCAGCGTCCCTGGTTCGGCGGGACAGGGGTTAGAGACCCAGTACTTC. Its protein is CSVPGSAGQGLETQYF.